The 5 T cell receptor beta chains reported below all come from one sample, sequenced in a study of beta chain features in type 1 diabetes (dated by TCRdb to about 2018). The paper as a whole reports these results and caveats: Type 1 diabetes patients showed a moderate but significant shortening of TCRB CDR3 length in all four CD4+ subsets.

Receptor libraries were prepared by the immunoSEQ multiplex PCR assay. The entire amount of isolated RNA was reverse transcribed using the High Capacity cDNA Reverse Transcription Kit, so the sequenced TCRB transcripts were expressed ones. Drawn from immuneACCESS, this table holds only the in-frame rearrangements with V and J called that TCRdb kept. Clones are partly lost; checked studies trace under half to an unresolved V gene and leave the rest unexplained. This sample gives 160,000 or so clones in total; 7% to 9.5% of them show up just once. Together, the top ten hold roughly 0.7% of the sample. Their recognized antigens are unknown. Material for sequencing was central memory CD4+ T cells from blood. The origin of the receptors is a woman aged 25 to 45 with type 1 diabetes.

This clone was observed a handful of times. The identical CDR3 is also encoded by other nucleotide sequences in the sample. The chain recombines TRBV5-1 with TRBJ2-2, with D unclear. Germline-derived CDR1 and CDR2 are SGHRS and YFSETQ. V was clipped by 0 bases and J by 0 bases, with 6 bases between them. The CDR3 runs 15 residues. CDR3 amino acids: CASSLDRPNTGELFF. The CDR3 DNA follows: TGCGCCAGCAGCTTGGACAGACCGAACACCGGGGAGCTGTTTTTT. The entire variable domain, with the rest obtained from reference TRBV5-1 and TRBJ2-2, is as follows: KAGVTQTPRYLIKTRGQQVTLSCSPISGHRSVSWYQQTPGQGLQFLFEYFSETQRNKGNFPGRFSGRQFSNSRSEMNVSTLELGDSALYLCASSLDRPNTGELFFGEGSRLTVL.

The rearrangement uses TRBV9 and TRBJ2-3; D is uncertain. CDR3 size: 14 residues. Per the germline V gene, CDR1 is SGDLS and CDR2 is YYNGEE. Trimming took 0 bases from V and 4 from J, leaving 9 bases between them. CDR3 amino acids: CASSVGPPADTQYF. CDR3 DNA: TGTGCCAGCAGCGTAGGCCCCCCGGCAGATACGCAGTATTTT.

The chain recombines TRBV29-1 with TRBJ2-1; TRBD2 matches at 9 bases. With V trimmed by 5 bases and J by 0 bases, 11 bases remained unmatched. The CDR3 runs 17 residues. Germline values: CDR1 SQVTM, CDR2 ANQGSEA. CDR3 sequence reads: CSVPELAGSSSYNEQFF. The CDR3 nucleotides read TGCAGCGTTCCCGAACTAGCGGGTAGTAGCTCCTACAATGAGCAGTTCTTC.

Only a few counts were recorded for this clone. The germline gene is not matched at one end of the junction; a read error may be the cause. The chain uses TRBV5-1 and TRBJ2-7; D is perhaps TRBD1 (6 bases). Per germline, CDR1 SGHRS and CDR2 YFSETQ. CDR3 size: 11 residues. The CDR3 region has the DNA TGCGCCAGCAGCTTCACAGGGTTTGGAACTTTC. Translating gives CASSFTGFGTF. Complete variable domain (other parts from reference TRBV5-1 and TRBJ2-7): KAGVTQTPRYLIKTRGQQVTLSCSPISGHRSVSWYQQTPGQGLQFLFEYFSETQRNKGNFPGRFSGRQFSNSRSEMNVSTLELGDSALYLCASSFTGFGTFGPGTRLTVT.

The rearrangement links TRBV27 to TRBJ1-1, with D uncertain. The germline gives CDR1 MNHEY, CDR2 SMNVEV (reference sequence). The CDR3 length is 16 residues. Trimming stripped 2 bases from V and 1 base from J, with 14 bases between. The CDR3 is CASSLGPQFPNTEAFF. The CDR3 region has the DNA TGTGCCAGCAGTTTAGGCCCCCAGTTCCCGAACACTGAAGCTTTCTTT.